This T cell receptor beta chain was identified during a study of control samples from healthy donors and cancer patients. Here immunoSEQ multiplex PCR was the method, and the copy in TCRdb shows in-frame clones only, minus some. The table records 120,000 or so clones, over 85% of them present only once. The CDR3 totals 14 residues. Trimming removed 7 bases at V and 5 bases at J, with 14 bases between. CDR1 WNHNN and CDR2 SYGVQD come from the germline V gene (reference sequence). The sequence was obtained from a man between 25 and 39 years old in good health. This chain connects TRBV10-1 to TRBJ2-2; perhaps TRBD2 as D (6 bases). The material sequenced was blood. The CDR3 nucleotides are TGCGCCAGCACCCGGGGACGGGAGACCGGGGAGCTGTTTTTT. Protein product: CASTRGRETGELFF.